This T cell receptor beta chain was profiled in a study of blood T cell repertoires in COVID-19. About the research overall: Some COVID-19 samples were acute and others convalescent; all came from the United States, Italy and Spain.

The CDR3 consists of 14 residues. Looked up from germline, CDR1 is LGHNT and CDR2 is FRNRAP. V was clipped by 2 bases and J by 0 bases, with 8 bases between them. Original processing notes: Estimates of nucleated cell counts were drawn from the amplification of reference gene primers. Sequencing used immunoSEQ multiplex PCR; TCRdb keeps in-frame clones, though not all of them. From that table come the V and J calls and clone size; the DNA was used to work out D and trimming. Of about 120,000 clones listed, more than 75% are singletons. The sequence was obtained from a woman in her 70s with acute or convalescent COVID-19. Sequencing was performed on peripheral blood. The V call is TRBV12-5, the J call TRBJ2-7, with D possibly being TRBD1 (6 bases). CDR3: CASGLTTGSYEQYF. As DNA, the CDR3 is TGTGCTAGTGGTTTGACGACAGGCTCCTACGAGCAGTACTTC.